This entry features one TCR beta chain sequence. The data derive from a study of blood T cell repertoires in COVID-19. Overall study context: COVID-19 samples, acute and convalescent, were from the United States, Italy and Spain. Sources were T cells, B-cell-depleted T cells, or PBMCs; the material itself was cDNA or gDNA.

The V segment lost 0 bases and the J segment 1 base; nucleotides outside the gene matches: 4. Germline CDR1 reads LGHNA; CDR2 reads YNFKEQ. This CDR3 is 17 amino acids long. Methods used by the authors: Amplified reference gene primers provided the basis for estimating nucleated cell counts. Measured with immunoSEQ multiplex PCR; TCRdb has only the in-frame clones, and not every one. Clone size and the V and J calls come from that table; the DNA yielded D and trimming. The sample includes 75,000 to 85,000 clones, 80% to 90% of them seen just once. Sequencing was performed on peripheral blood. The chain joins TRBV4-2 to TRBJ2-3, with 10 bases lining up with TRBD2. This TCR was sampled from a human donor in a cohort sampled during active COVID-19. Written as DNA, the CDR3 is TGTGCCAGCAGCCAAGATAGCCTAGCGGGAGGCACAGATACGCAGTATTTT. Protein sequence: CASSQDSLAGGTDTQYF.